The 21 T cell receptor beta chains listed next were all sequenced from one sample in a study of T cells after yellow fever vaccination. TCRdb re-derived calls from the 5' RACE reads in MiXCR, one entry per CDR3 protein. The table shows around 300,000 distinct CDR3 sequences, with about 4% occurring only once. The sample here was PBMCs, taken 5 days after the yellow fever booster vaccination. These receptors were taken from a man in his late teens or twenties who received the YFV17D yellow fever vaccine.

This clonotype has a handful of counts. CDR3 nucleotides: TGTGCCAGCAGCGTTCGGACAGGGGATAGGCAGTTCTTC. Protein: CASSVRTGDRQFF. This sequence joins TRBV9 and TRBJ2-1, with 9 bases matching TRBD1. With V trimmed by 2 bases and J by 12 bases, 6 bases remained unmatched. The length of the CDR3 is 13 residues. Per germline, CDR1 SGDLS and CDR2 YYNGEE.

Ten or more counts support this clonotype. V gene TRBV6-5 combines with J gene TRBJ2-3; unclear D gene. The CDR3 is 16 amino acids. Deletions cut 0 bases from V and 2 bases from J, with 12 bases between. Germline values: CDR1 MNHEY, CDR2 SVGAGI. The CDR3: CASSYSMGRNTDTQYF. CDR3 DNA: TGTGCCAGCAGTTACTCGATGGGAAGAAACACAGATACGCAGTATTTT.

This clonotype was counted ten times or more. The V gene is TRBV12-3 or TRBV12-4, the J gene TRBJ2-5; 9 nucleotides line up with TRBD2. Losses at the gene ends were 3 bases for V and 2 bases for J; bases not matched to a gene: 1. The CDR3 spans 14 residues. DNA of the CDR3: TGTGCCAGCAGTTTCAGCGGGGGGCAAGAGACCCAGTACTTC. Translation: CASSFSGGQETQYF.

This clonotype was seen at least ten times. The chain links TRBV5-1 to TRBJ1-4; D is possibly TRBD1 (6 bases). Trimming took off 0 bases at V and 7 bases at J, with 19 bases between the two ends. This CDR3 comprises 17 residues. Per germline, CDR1 SGHRS and CDR2 YFSETQ. Written as DNA, the CDR3 is TGCGCCAGCAGCTTGGAGGGACAATCGGCGTCGGGTGAAAAACTGTTTTTT. Encoded protein: CASSLEGQSASGEKLFF.

This clonotype was seen more than once but under ten times. The genes are TRBV4-2 and TRBJ2-3; D ambiguous. CDR3 length equals 15 residues. Trimming removed 0 bases from V and 8 bases from J, with 15 bases in between. Germline CDR1 reads LGHNA; CDR2 reads YNFKEQ. The CDR3 here is CASSQDRSTSGTQYF. The CDR3 DNA follows: TGTGCCAGCAGCCAAGACAGGTCGACCAGTGGTACGCAGTATTTT.

This sequence joins TRBV12-3 or TRBV12-4 and TRBJ1-1; no clear D gene. Trimming removed 4 bases at V and 3 bases at J, with 9 bases between. The CDR3 consists of 13 residues. This chain's CDR3 is CASSSDFYTEAFF. CDR3 in DNA: TGTGCCAGCAGTTCGGACTTTTACACTGAAGCTTTCTTT.

This clonotype occurred a few times. The rearrangement joins TRBV3-1 to TRBJ2-4, with D tentatively TRBD2 (6 bases). This CDR3 spans 17 amino acids. Looked up from germline, CDR1 is LGHDT and CDR2 is YNNKEL (reference sequence). Trimming removed 0 bases at V and 7 bases at J, with 19 bases between. CDR3 region: CASSQDYGRGRDNIQYF. In DNA form, the CDR3 reads TGTGCCAGCAGCCAAGATTATGGGCGGGGTCGGGACAACATTCAGTACTTC.

In this sample, this clonotype turned up a few times. The chain links TRBV6-5 to TRBJ2-3; no reliable D call. The V end was cut by 5 bases, the J end by 2 bases, with 11 bases between. Germline CDR1 and CDR2: MNHEY and SVGAGI. The length of the CDR3 is 14 residues. The CDR3: CASSSVYNTDTQYF. The CDR3 DNA reads as TGTGCCAGCAGTAGTGTGTACAACACAGATACGCAGTATTTT.

Only a few counts were recorded for this clonotype. The rearrangement uses TRBV12-3 or TRBV12-4 and TRBJ1-5; D not certain. The CDR3 totals 12 residues. V gave up 5 bases and J gave up 3 bases, with 5 bases separating them. In DNA, the CDR3 is TGTGCCAGCAGTATCGACAATCAGCCCCAGCATTTT. It encodes CASSIDNQPQHF.

The V call is TRBV20-1, the J call TRBJ2-5, with 9 bases lining up with TRBD2. The CDR3 contains 16 residues. The junction had 13 bases not matched to a gene; V was cut back by 3 bases and J by 5 bases. Germline V gene lookup returns CDR1 DFQATT and CDR2 SNEGSKA (reference sequence). The CDR3 sequence: CSARMGAGGHWETQYF. The CDR3 DNA follows: TGCAGTGCTAGGATGGGTGCGGGGGGGCATTGGGAGACCCAGTACTTC.

V usage is TRBV5-6 and J usage is TRBJ2-1; tentative D call: TRBD2 (7 bases). The CDR3 consists of 16 residues. Trimming left V 0 bases short and J 3 bases short, with 13 bases between. Germline V gene data show CDR1 as SGHDT and CDR2 as YYEEEE. The CDR3 DNA sequence: TGTGCCAGCAGCTTGGATCGGGGGGCTTACTACAATGAGCAGTTCTTC. It encodes CASSLDRGAYYNEQFF.

This clonotype came up a few times. The chain recombines TRBV4-3 with TRBJ1-6; D is undetermined. Germline CDR1 and CDR2: LGHNA and YSLEER. The CDR3 consists of 14 residues. Trimming removed 1 base at V and 4 bases at J, with 5 bases between. The CDR3, as DNA: TGCGCCAGCAGCCAAGCGGTTTATAATTCACCCCTCCACTTT. Residues: CASSQAVYNSPLHF.

The chain joins TRBV2 to TRBJ2-5; D not resolved. CDR1 is SNHLY, CDR2 FYNNEI, per germline. This CDR3 spans 12 amino acids. The V gene lost 6 bases and the J gene lost 5 bases, with 10 bases spanning the gap. CDR3 nucleotides: TGTGCCAGCAGCGCCCTTGCCGAGACCCAGTACTTC. This sequence encodes CASSALAETQYF.

This chain connects TRBV5-6 to TRBJ2-3; TRBD1 matches at 10 bases. This CDR3 is 14 amino acids long. The V and J ends lost 3 bases and 5 bases, in that order; junction bases with no gene match: 3. Looked up from germline, CDR1 is SGHDT and CDR2 is YYEEEE. The CDR3 region has the DNA TGTGCCAGCAGCTGGGACAGGGGCAGAGATACGCAGTATTTT. Translated, it gives CASSWDRGRDTQYF.

This clonotype was counted only a few times. This rearrangement joins TRBV19 to TRBJ1-1; 8 nucleotides match TRBD1. The germline CDR1 and CDR2 sequences are LNHDA and SQIVND (reference sequence). The trim removed 7 bases at V and 7 bases at J, leaving 11 bases unmatched. The CDR3 sequence is 14 residues long. Here the CDR3 DNA reads TGTGCCAGTACCCGAGACAGGGGATTTGGTGAAGCTTTCTTT. Its translation is CASTRDRGFGEAFF.

This clonotype was observed many times. The rearrangement links TRBV6-6 to TRBJ2-5; D is unresolved. The CDR3 sequence is 12 residues long. Germline CDR1 and CDR2: MNHNY and SVGAGI (reference sequence). V was trimmed by 7 bases and J by 5 bases, leaving 11 bases between them. The CDR3, as DNA: TGTGCCAGCATCTCCCAGGAGGAGACCCAGTACTTC. Its translation: CASISQEETQYF.

This clonotype came up many times. The chain couples TRBV4-3 to TRBJ2-7; 9 bases are a match to TRBD1. The trim removed 8 bases at V and 1 base at J, leaving 6 bases unmatched. This CDR3 is 14 amino acids long. CDR1 is LGHNA, CDR2 YSLEER, per germline. CDR3 DNA: TGCGCCAGCGTACCGGGACAGGGATCCTACGAGCAGTACTTC. It codes for CASVPGQGSYEQYF.

For the CDR3, the DNA is TGTGCCAGCAGCTTACAGGGCCCTCTATTTGTGGGGGAGCAGTACGTC. Translation gives CASSLQGPLFVGEQYV. This rearrangement joins TRBV5-6 to TRBJ2-7; possible D gene TRBD1, 6 bases. CDR1 and CDR2 (germline): SGHDT, YYEEEE. Trimming shortened V by 2 bases and J by 7 bases, and 22 bases separated the two germline ends. The CDR3 is 16 residues long.

This clonotype has just a few counts. This chain uses TRBV4-1 with TRBJ2-3; D perhaps matches TRBD1 (6 bases). CDR3 length equals 18 residues. V was shortened by 0 bases and J by 3 bases, with 19 bases between the two germline ends. Germline V gene data show CDR1 as MGHRA and CDR2 as YSYEKL. The CDR3 region is CASSQETTGTEITDTQYF. The CDR3 coding sequence is TGCGCCAGCAGCCAAGAGACGACAGGCACAGAGATTACAGATACGCAGTATTTT.

This clonotype was recorded many times. The rearrangement links TRBV7-8 to TRBJ2-4, with D possibly being TRBD2 (5 bases). This CDR3 is 17 amino acids long. V gave up 5 bases and J gave up 4 bases, with 21 bases separating them. Germline assignment: CDR1 SGHVS and CDR2 FQNEAQ. CDR3 region: CASSPQPGSGVKNIQYF. CDR3 sequence (DNA): TGTGCCAGCAGCCCCCAGCCGGGATCCGGTGTTAAAAACATTCAGTACTTC.

This clonotype was detected ten times or more. V is TRBV6-5 and J is TRBJ2-7; 7 bases align to TRBD1. Germline V gene sequence: CDR1 MNHEY, CDR2 SVGAGI. Germline trimming cut 5 bases from V and 6 bases from J; bases unmatched to any gene: 13. CDR3 size: 15 residues. The CDR3 sequence is CASSPRTGDAIEQYF. CDR3 sequence (DNA): TGTGCCAGCAGTCCCCGAACAGGGGACGCGATCGAGCAGTACTTC.